This record covers a single T cell receptor beta chain. Its antigen is unidentified. These data come from a study of T cell responses to AZD1222 COVID-19 vaccine. Study background: Some second doses came at about 4 weeks and others at about 12 weeks; these were pooled. Whole-study results and caveats: Recipients of AZD1222 seropositive at baseline numbered only 5 or 6. Within unmutated variant regions lay the reported targets of nearly half of spike-specific TCRs. Clonal diversity may have been underestimated in mostly white British donors.

TCRdb keeps only in-frame clones here, not all; method: immunoSEQ multiplex PCR. Altogether around 120,000 clones are present, approximately 92% being singletons, with the ten largest covering around 15%. V was pared by 5 bases and J by 0 bases, with 10 bases of the junction left unmatched. CDR3 size: 17 residues. The germline CDR1 and CDR2 sequences are SGHDN and FVKESK. This rearrangement joins TRBV14 to TRBJ2-3; 8 positions match TRBD2. Source: peripheral blood, taken on day 0 of AZD1222 vaccination. The source is an adult in good health. The CDR3 loop is CASSELAGRTSTDTQYF. The CDR3 DNA reads as TGTGCCAGCAGCGAGCTAGCGGGTCGTACTAGCACAGATACGCAGTATTTT. The full variable domain, with the rest looked up from reference TRBV14 and TRBJ2-3, is EAGVTQFPSHSVIEKGQTVTLRCDPISGHDNLYWYRRVMGKEIKFLLHFVKESKQDESGMPNNRFLAERTGGTYSTLKVQPAELEDSGVYFCASSELAGRTSTDTQYFGPGTRLTVL.